These 6 T cell receptor beta chains were all obtained from the same sample, sequenced in a study of human T cells and chemical hapten exposure. A single record per CDR3 protein comes from TCRdb applying MiXCR to the RACE reads. This sample carries tens of thousands of distinct CDR3 sequences, 9.9% of them seen once, and the ten largest clones take approximately 16%. Documented time point: patch test 3, about 24 weeks after DPC sensitization. Treatment indicated: therapeutic diphenylcyclopropenone sensitization with weekly scalp DPC. The sample was whole blood, taken in connection with sensitization to the hapten diphenylcyclopropenone (DPC). The receptors originated from a middle-aged woman with alopecia areata. Some clones in this sample may be carry-over from other donors' samples.

This clonotype has only a few counts. Here the CDR3 DNA reads TGTGCCAGCAGCCAAGATTCATACACCGGGGAGCTGTTTTTT. Residues: CASSQDSYTGELFF. The chain recombines TRBV3-1 with TRBJ2-2; D is unclear. Germline CDR1 reads LGHDT; CDR2 reads YNNKEL (reference sequence). The CDR3 sequence is 14 residues long. Between the trimmed V and J ends, which lost 0 bases and 3 bases, there was a span of 5 bases.

There are many counts of this clonotype. J is TRBJ2-7 and V is TRBV7-8, with TRBD1 identical over 12 bases. From germline, CDR1 is SGHVS and CDR2 FQNEAQ. The CDR3 spans 17 residues. With V trimmed by 5 bases and J by 4 bases, 12 bases remained unmatched. In nucleotides, the CDR3 is TGTGCCAGCAGCCTAGGGACAGGGGGCTCTCGGTCTTACGAGCAGTACTTC. It encodes CASSLGTGGSRSYEQYF.

This clonotype was seen only a few times. The chain combines TRBV20-1 with TRBJ2-7; 10 bases map to TRBD1. Germline V gene lookup returns CDR1 DFQATT and CDR2 SNEGSKA (reference sequence). CDR3 length equals 13 residues. The J segment lost 5 bases and the V segment lost 8 bases, leaving 9 bases of the junction unmatched. CDR3 bases: TGCAGTACCTCACCGGGACAGGGGCACGAGCAGTACTTC. Translating gives CSTSPGQGHEQYF.

The rearrangement joins TRBV28 to TRBJ1-6; D remains ambiguous. The CDR3 covers 15 residues. Germline assignment: CDR1 MDHEN and CDR2 SYDVKM. V lost 2 bases, J lost 4 bases, and 9 bases lay in between. CDR3 coding DNA: TGTGCCAGCAGTTTAGGTCACCCGTATAATTCACCCCTCCACTTT. Translated: CASSLGHPYNSPLHF.

This clonotype was counted ten times or more. The chain carries TRBV29-1 and TRBJ2-2; no clear D. CDR1 and CDR2 (germline): SQVTM, ANQGSEA. CDR3 length: 14 amino acids. V was cut by 2 bases and J by 0 bases, with 7 bases left in between. The CDR3, as DNA: TGCAGCGTTGAAAGGACCTCGAACACCGGGGAGCTGTTTTTT. Protein: CSVERTSNTGELFF.

This clonotype was recorded at least ten times. The gene calls are TRBV20-1 and TRBJ2-1; possibly TRBD1 for D (5 bases). CDR3 size: 12 residues. V dropped 1 base and J dropped 7 bases, with 8 bases sitting between them. Germline V gives CDR1 DFQATT, CDR2 SNEGSKA (reference sequence). The CDR3 here is CSARAPGNEQFF. In DNA form, the CDR3 reads TGCAGTGCTAGAGCCCCAGGGAATGAGCAGTTCTTC.